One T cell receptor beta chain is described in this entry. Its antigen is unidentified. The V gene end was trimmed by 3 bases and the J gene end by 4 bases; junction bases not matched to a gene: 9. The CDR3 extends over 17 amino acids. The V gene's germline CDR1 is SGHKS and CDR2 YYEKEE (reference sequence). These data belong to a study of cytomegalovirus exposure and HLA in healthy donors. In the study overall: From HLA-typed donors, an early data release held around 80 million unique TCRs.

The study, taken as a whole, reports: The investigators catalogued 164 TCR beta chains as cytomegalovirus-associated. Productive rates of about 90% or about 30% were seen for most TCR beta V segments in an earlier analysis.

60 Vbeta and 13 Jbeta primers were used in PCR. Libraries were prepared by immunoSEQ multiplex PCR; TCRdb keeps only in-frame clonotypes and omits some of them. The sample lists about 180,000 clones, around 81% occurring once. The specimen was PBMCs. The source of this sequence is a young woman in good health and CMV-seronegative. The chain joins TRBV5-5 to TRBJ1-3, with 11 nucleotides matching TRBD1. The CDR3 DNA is TGTGCCAGCAGCTCGGACAGGGGGCGATCGGAAGGAAACACCATATATTTT. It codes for CASSSDRGRSEGNTIYF.